The clone carrying this TCR beta chain has only a few counts. Antigen unknown. Reverse transcription of all isolated RNA meant that expressed TCRB transcripts were sequenced. The data were produced by immunoSEQ multiplex PCR, yet TCRdb's version contains in-frame clones alone and is incomplete. Here the sample spans about 230,000 clones, 9.6% being singletons. The data derive from a study of beta chain features in type 1 diabetes. CDR1 is LGHNA and CDR2 is YNFKEQ in the germline V gene. The ends were cut back, 0 bases at V and 0 bases at J, with 12 bases in the middle. This CDR3 has 17 amino acids. Study conclusions and caveats: Here, the possible influence of HLA type (on TCRB rearrangement) remained unresolved.

V is TRBV4-2 and J is TRBJ2-4; a possible D gene is TRBD1 (5 bases). Sample: naive CD4+ T cells from blood. The source of this sequence is a woman younger than 35 in good health. The CDR3: CASSQDTDKGAKNIQYF. The CDR3, as DNA: TGTGCCAGCAGCCAAGATACGGACAAGGGAGCCAAAAACATTCAGTACTTC.